The 14 T cell receptor beta chains presented below share a single source sample, sequenced in a study of T-cell memory formation after mild COVID-19. TCRdb redid the calling of the 5' RACE reads with MiXCR, one entry per CDR3 protein. The sample shows fewer than 350,000 distinct CDR3 sequences, 15% to 20% of them seen only once. What was sequenced was PBMCs or a T cell subset sorted from them (not recorded which). These receptors were obtained from a man aged 18 to 30 who had mild COVID-19 (a few samples of this study predate the infection). Cell type and time point are not known.

The genes are TRBV27 and TRBJ2-3; maybe TRBD1 (5 bases). The CDR3 loop spans 14 amino acids. Germline V CDR1 and CDR2: MNHEY, SMNVEV (reference sequence). Trimming took 5 bases from V and 2 from J, leaving 11 bases between them. Written as DNA, the CDR3 is TGTGCCAGCAGTATTAGGGGCCTCACAGATACGCAGTATTTT. It encodes CASSIRGLTDTQYF.

This clonotype was counted between two and nine times. V and J are TRBV7-3 and TRBJ2-2; 7 nucleotides match TRBD2. The germline CDR1 and CDR2 sequences are SGHTA and FQGTGA. Losses at the gene ends were 5 bases for V and 7 bases for J; bases not matched to a gene: 10. This CDR3 is 15 amino acids long. Here the CDR3 reads CASSPLGGEVGELFF. CDR3 sequence (DNA): TGTGCCAGCAGCCCCCTGGGGGGGGAAGTCGGGGAGCTGTTTTTT.

This clonotype was seen a few times. The rearrangement joins TRBV5-1 to TRBJ2-5; no reliable D call. Germline V gene data show CDR1 as SGHRS and CDR2 as YFSETQ. V lost 0 bases, J lost 3 bases, and 9 bases lay in between. The CDR3 totals 14 residues. CDR3 sequence: CASSLGGGKETQYF. The CDR3 bases are TGCGCCAGCAGCTTGGGAGGTGGGAAAGAGACCCAGTACTTC. Variable domain in full (rest from reference TRBV5-1 and TRBJ2-5): KAGVTQTPRYLIKTRGQQVTLSCSPISGHRSVSWYQQTPGQGLQFLFEYFSETQRNKGNFPGRFSGRQFSNSRSEMNVSTLELGDSALYLCASSLGGGKETQYFGPGTRLLVL.

The V call is TRBV5-1, the J call TRBJ1-3; tentatively, D is TRBD1 (5 bases). The CDR3 totals 15 residues. The V end lost 7 bases, the J end lost 0 bases, and 14 bases lay between the germline ends. The V gene's germline CDR1 is SGHRS and CDR2 YFSETQ. The DNA for the CDR3 is TGCGCCAGCCAGGGAGGGGAAGGCTCTGGAAACACCATATATTTT. This translates into CASQGGEGSGNTIYF.

This sequence joins TRBV11-2 and TRBJ1-2; D gene ambiguous. Trimming took 0 bases from V and 7 from J, leaving 6 bases between them. The germline gives CDR1 SGHAT, CDR2 FQNNGV. The CDR3 runs to 12 residues. The CDR3 DNA is TGTGCCAGCAGCTTAGATAGGAGTGGCTACACCTTC. It specifies CASSLDRSGYTF.

This clonotype was seen repeatedly, ten times or more. J is TRBJ2-2 and V is TRBV4-1; 10 nucleotides line up with TRBD2. The CDR3 sequence is 16 residues long. V gave up 1 base and J gave up 3 bases; unmatched junction bases: 2. CDR1 is MGHRA and CDR2 is YSYEKL in the germline V gene. CDR3 nucleotide sequence: TGCGCCAGCAGCCAAGTAGGACTAGCGGACACCGGGGAGCTGTTTTTT. It translates to CASSQVGLADTGELFF.

As DNA, the CDR3 is TGTGCCAGCAGTCTCACCGAGGCCGGTACTGAAGCTTTCTTT. Protein product: CASSLTEAGTEAFF. The V call is TRBV12-3 or TRBV12-4, the J call TRBJ1-1; no clear D. This CDR3 spans 14 amino acids. V lost 5 bases and J 5 bases, leaving 15 bases between the germline ends.

This clonotype was observed a handful of times. V usage is TRBV18 and J usage is TRBJ1-4; D remains ambiguous. CDR1 KGHSH and CDR2 LQKENI come from the germline V gene. V gave up 3 bases and J gave up 2 bases, with 7 bases separating them. This CDR3 comprises 14 residues. The CDR3 DNA is TGTGCCAGCTCACCGTTGGGGACTAATGAAAAACTGTTTTTT. It encodes CASSPLGTNEKLFF.

This clonotype was found a few times. J is TRBJ2-2 and V is TRBV10-3; D uncertain. Germline V gene lookup returns CDR1 ENHRY and CDR2 SYGVKD. V lost 0 bases to trimming and J lost 3 bases, with 11 bases between them. The CDR3 runs to 16 residues. The CDR3 loop reads CAISESSSSDTGELFF. The CDR3 DNA sequence: TGTGCCATCAGTGAGTCGTCGTCCTCAGACACCGGGGAGCTGTTTTTT.

The table lists this clonotype with a few counts. The chain is built from TRBV4-1 and TRBJ2-2, with D tentatively TRBD1 or TRBD2 (7 bases each). The CDR3 consists of 17 residues. Between the trimmed V and J ends, which lost 2 bases and 7 bases, there was a span of 20 bases. Germline CDR1 and CDR2: MGHRA and YSYEKL. The CDR3 DNA sequence: TGCGCCAGCAGCCAAAGGGGAGGGGGCGACCTCAACGGGGAGCTGTTTTTT. It specifies CASSQRGGGDLNGELFF.

This clonotype occurred a few times. The chain recombines TRBV7-9 with TRBJ2-7; D is possibly TRBD1 (6 bases). The CDR3 spans 15 residues. The ends were cut back, 5 bases at V and 5 bases at J, with 19 bases in the middle. CDR1 SEHNR and CDR2 FQNEAQ come from the germline V gene (reference sequence). The chain's CDR3 is CASSDAWSGDHEQYV. The CDR3 DNA sequence: TGTGCCAGCAGCGACGCCTGGTCAGGGGACCACGAGCAGTACGTC.

The chain is built from TRBV7-2 and TRBJ2-3; D possibly corresponds to TRBD1 (6 bases). The CDR3 loop spans 12 amino acids. Trimming removed 8 bases at V and 5 bases at J, with 11 bases between. CDR1 is SGHTA and CDR2 is FQGNSA in the germline V gene. The DNA of the CDR3 is TGTGCCAGCTTAGAACAGGGAGATACGCAGTATTTT. Translated: CASLEQGDTQYF.

This clonotype was picked up a small number of times. The chain employs TRBV19 and TRBJ2-3; D remains ambiguous. Trimming pared 5 bases from V and 0 bases from J, leaving 12 bases between. Per germline, CDR1 LNHDA and CDR2 SQIVND (reference sequence). The CDR3 spans 15 residues. The CDR3 bases are TGTGCCAGTAGTCAACACCAAAAGAGCACAGATACGCAGTATTTT. As protein: CASSQHQKSTDTQYF.

This clonotype was observed a few times. This rearrangement joins TRBV7-9 to TRBJ2-7, with D perhaps TRBD1 or TRBD2 (5 bases each). This CDR3 is 14 amino acids long. V lost 1 base and J lost 3, with 10 bases in between. In germline, CDR1 is SEHNR, CDR2 FQNEAQ (reference sequence). CDR3 loop: CASSLVGVDYEQYF. CDR3 bases: TGTGCCAGCAGCTTAGTGGGGGTGGACTACGAGCAGTACTTC.